A selection of T cell receptor beta chains follows, all from one sample in a study of shared clonotypes between healthy human individuals. The data were produced by immunoSEQ multiplex PCR, yet TCRdb's version contains in-frame clones alone and is incomplete. Altogether around 1.1 million clones are present, approximately 80% being singletons, with the ten largest covering roughly 0.62%. The sequenced sample was memory CD4+ T cells from PBMCs. The receptor source for this set is a man between 18 and 29 years old in good health. Some clones in this sample may be carry-over from other donors' samples. The conserved cysteine and the conserved F or W are not part of the CDR3 here. A D gene is named only where the DNA matches it firmly. Only part of the rows carry a size: once, few, many, or a class if the clone is expanded.

NA,TRBJ2-4,NA,TRBV27,ASSPLGLQNIQY
NA,TRBJ1-1,NA,TRBV19,ASSILTTLNTEAF
NA,TRBJ2-1,once,TRBV20-1,SATINEQF
NA,TRBJ2-6,few,TRBV30,AWSPGRSSSGANVLT
TRBD2,TRBJ2-7,once,TRBV27,ASSLYPKRNGRFYEQY
NA,TRBJ1-2,NA,TRBV20-1,SAPWAAGYT
NA,TRBJ1-2,few,TRBV4-2,ASSQDGNGNYGYT
TRBD2,TRBJ2-1,NA,TRBV7-8,ASSLARLAGGPKQF
TRBD1,TRBJ1-2,NA,TRBV2,ASSDNRGPNYGYT
TRBD2,TRBJ2-7,NA,TRBV5-1,ASSSGVSSGSYEQY
NA,TRBJ1-1,few,TRBV7-3,ASSFRKNTEAF
NA,TRBJ2-2,NA,TRBV9,ASSGGYNTGELF
TRBD1,TRBJ2-1,few,TRBV7-3,ASSSRGGQGNEQF
TRBD1,TRBJ2-7,NA,TRBV5-8,ASSSRTGDHEQY
TRBD1,TRBJ1-1,few,TRBV2,ASSQGGYTEAF
NA,TRBJ2-2,NA,TRBV27,ASSPGPTSSKTGELF
NA,TRBJ2-1,NA,TRBV4-1,ASSHPLREMPYNEQF
NA,TRBJ1-1,NA,TRBV28,ASSIGGLGAF
TRBD2,TRBJ2-5,NA,TRBV6-6,ASSRTSGRGETQY
TRBD2,TRBJ2-3,NA,TRBV29-1,SYRGTSGTTDTQY
NA,TRBJ1-5,NA,TRBV27,ASSFQENQPQH
NA,TRBJ1-2,few,TRBV5-4,ASSFGGVGGGYT
NA,TRBJ1-2,NA,TRBV7-9,ASSLVVLTGYT
NA,TRBJ2-1,NA,TRBV4-1,ASSQAISPTGRGKNEQF
TRBD2,TRBJ2-3,NA,TRBV9,ASSTHSAGGVDTQY